The source of this T cell receptor beta chain is a study of cytomegalovirus exposure and HLA in healthy donors. Study details: T cells numbering about 179 million yielded roughly 120 million unique TCR beta sequences in an earlier analysis.

Findings and limits, study-wide: Overall, approximately 180 TCR beta chains were annotated as cytomegalovirus-associated.

With 60 Vbeta and 13 Jbeta primers, the PCR was carried out. This table comes from immunoSEQ multiplex PCR, and its TCRdb copy is limited to in-frame clones, with some not included. The sample contains tens of thousands of clones, roughly four fifths of which appear only once. CDR3 length equals 14 residues. Germline V gene sequence: CDR1 SNHLY, CDR2 FYNNEI. Trimming pared 8 bases from V and 4 bases from J, leaving 15 bases between. On this clone: The antigen remains undetermined.

The sequence was obtained from a woman younger than 45 in good health and CMV-seropositive. Sequencing was carried out using PBMCs. The gene calls are TRBV2 and TRBJ1-5; D is undetermined. For the CDR3, the DNA is TGTGCCAGCTGCCTGGATGGAGGGAATCAGCCCCAGCATTTT. It encodes CASCLDGGNQPQHF.